Below, 15 T cell receptor beta chains from the same sample are listed, as sequenced in a study of T cells in Graves' hyperthyroidism and ophthalmopathy. Regions amplified from RNA transcripts were the TCR beta CDR3 regions. Using the HTBI primer set, a first-round RT-PCR was run on the TCR CDR3. MiXCR was run by TCRdb on the multiplex PCR reads, yielding one entry per CDR3 protein. Among approximately 150,000 distinct CDR3 sequences, over 7.5% were seen once, and the ten largest hold approximately 20%. Sequenced input: blood. These receptors came from a woman aged 18 to 35 with Graves' hyperthyroidism that later progressed to Graves' ophthalmopathy.

The chain combines TRBV11-2 with TRBJ2-5; 8 bases are shared with TRBD2. The germline V gene encodes CDR1 SGHAT and CDR2 FQNNGV. The CDR3 spans 16 residues. With 4 bases clipped from V and 5 bases from J, the junction kept 12 bases outside the gene matches. Here the CDR3 reads CASSSIGVAGMETQYF. CDR3 coding DNA: TGTGCCAGCAGCTCAATCGGGGTAGCGGGGATGGAGACCCAGTACTTC.

This clonotype was counted at least ten times. V is TRBV6-1 and J is TRBJ2-4; TRBD1 aligns across 7 bases. There are 14 residues in the CDR3. The V gene end was trimmed by 6 bases and the J gene end by 0 bases; junction bases not matched to a gene: 2. Germline V gene lookup returns CDR1 MNHNS and CDR2 SASEGT. The CDR3 nucleotides are TGTGCCAGCAGGCCAGGGGGAGCCAAAAACATTCAGTACTTC. Its translation: CASRPGGAKNIQYF.

This clonotype has ten or more counts. This sequence joins TRBV11-2 and TRBJ2-7, with D perhaps being TRBD1 or TRBD2 (5 bases each). Trimming cost V 1 base and J 3 bases, with 13 bases left between them. CDR1 and CDR2 from the germline V gene are SGHAT and FQNNGV. This CDR3 spans 15 amino acids. The CDR3 DNA follows: TGTGCCAGCAGCTTAGGGACAAGGGACGGCTACGAGCAGTACTTC. It is translated as CASSLGTRDGYEQYF.

This clonotype came up many times. The chain recombines TRBV7-9 with TRBJ1-1; the match to TRBD1 covers 7 bases. The CDR3 totals 16 residues. Germline trimming cut 5 bases from V and 4 bases from J; bases unmatched to any gene: 13. CDR1 SEHNR and CDR2 FQNEAQ come from the germline V gene (reference sequence). The CDR3 DNA reads as TGTGCCAGCAGCCCTCCAAATGCCGACAGGGCCACTGAAGCTTTCTTT. It codes for CASSPPNADRATEAFF.

At least ten counts were recorded for this clonotype. V usage is TRBV3-1 and J usage is TRBJ1-3; 8 bases fit TRBD1. Germline assignment: CDR1 LGHDT and CDR2 YNNKEL (reference sequence). The V segment lost 2 bases and the J segment 4 bases; nucleotides outside the gene matches: 7. The CDR3 extends over 16 amino acids. The CDR3 coding sequence is TGTGCCAGCAGCCAACCAGGGGACAGGATCGGAAACACCATATATTTT. Amino acid sequence: CASSQPGDRIGNTIYF.

This clonotype has at least ten counts. A junction boundary mismatches the germline segment, possibly from a read error. The chain is built from TRBV30 and TRBJ2-1; the D gene is possibly TRBD2 (6 bases). Looked up from germline, CDR1 is GTSNPN and CDR2 is SVGIG (reference sequence). The CDR3 has 13 amino acids. CDR3 amino acids: CAWGVGGINEQFF. DNA for the CDR3: TGTGCCTGGGGTGTTGGGGGGATCAATGAGCAGTTCTTC.

There are many counts of this clonotype. V and J are TRBV2 and TRBJ2-2, with a possible D match to TRBD2 (5 bases). The germline V gene has CDR1 SNHLY and CDR2 FYNNEI. The V gene lost 6 bases and the J gene lost 1 base, with 9 bases spanning the gap. This CDR3 has 14 residues. CDR3 in DNA: TGTGCCAGCAGCGGACTGCTGAACACCGGGGAGCTGTTTTTT. This sequence encodes CASSGLLNTGELFF.

This clonotype appeared many times. The chain uses TRBV2 and TRBJ1-2; TRBD1 might be the D (6 bases). Germline CDR1 is SNHLY and CDR2 is FYNNEI. V lost 2 bases, J lost 3 bases, and 13 bases lay in between. CDR3 length: 15 residues. Here the CDR3 reads CASSESQQGDYGYTF. Written as DNA, the CDR3 is TGTGCCAGCAGTGAATCACAACAGGGAGACTATGGCTACACCTTC.

This clonotype has ten or more counts. The genes are TRBV7-2 and TRBJ2-5, with 11 bases identical to TRBD2. Looked up from germline, CDR1 is SGHTA and CDR2 is FQGNSA. This CDR3 has 17 amino acids. Losses at the gene ends were 5 bases for V and 4 bases for J; bases not matched to a gene: 12. The CDR3: CASSPSPGLAAVETQYF. CDR3 DNA sequence: TGTGCCAGCAGCCCGAGTCCGGGACTAGCGGCGGTAGAGACCCAGTACTTC.

This clonotype was seen repeatedly, ten times or more. The rearrangement uses TRBV6-1 and TRBJ2-2; tentatively, D is TRBD1 or TRBD2 (5 bases each). The germline V gene has CDR1 MNHNS and CDR2 SASEGT. The ends were cut back, 6 bases at V and 2 bases at J, with 19 bases in the middle. The CDR3 covers 17 residues. The CDR3 is CASRELWGSSNTGELFF. Here the CDR3 DNA reads TGTGCCAGCAGGGAGCTCTGGGGGTCGAGTAACACCGGGGAGCTGTTTTTT.

This clonotype has a count of ten or more. V and J are TRBV6-1 and TRBJ2-3, with 7 bases that match TRBD2. Trimming at V came to 11 bases and at J to 6 bases, leaving 11 bases not matched to a gene. The CDR3 has 13 amino acids. In germline, CDR1 is MNHNS, CDR2 SASEGT. The CDR3 nucleotides read TGTGCCCTCTCGTGGGAGGGCAATGATACGCAGTATTTT. Protein: CALSWEGNDTQYF.

This clonotype was detected ten times or more. This chain connects TRBV27 to TRBJ1-1; D possibly corresponds to TRBD1 (6 bases). V gave up 0 bases and J gave up 8 bases, with 16 bases separating them. Germline-derived CDR1 and CDR2 are MNHEY and SMNVEV (reference sequence). The CDR3 contains 15 residues. CDR3 residues: CASSLSRAGGLEAFF. The CDR3 region has the DNA TGTGCCAGCAGTTTATCCAGAGCGGGGGGCCTAGAAGCTTTCTTT.

This clonotype was detected many times. The J gene is TRBJ1-2, the V gene TRBV16, with D maybe TRBD1 (6 bases). The CDR3 covers 16 residues. The germline CDR1 and CDR2 sequences are KGHSY and FQNENV. V lost 0 bases and J lost 0, with 11 bases in between. The DNA of the CDR3 is TGTGCCAGCAGCCAATCTCAGACAGGACCTAACTATGGCTACACCTTC. Translation gives CASSQSQTGPNYGYTF.

This clonotype was counted ten times or more. V is TRBV12-3 or TRBV12-4 and J is TRBJ1-6; 7 bases are shared with TRBD1. The CDR3 contains 15 residues. Trimming cost V 4 bases and J 6 bases; bases outside gene matches: 6. The CDR3 coding sequence is TGTGCCAGCAGTTCCTACAGGGGATCTAATTCACCCCTCCACTTT. The encoded protein is CASSSYRGSNSPLHF.

This clonotype was counted only a few times. The genes are TRBV20-1 and TRBJ2-5, with D unresolved. The CDR3 loop spans 15 amino acids. Trimming shortened V by 5 bases and J by 2 bases, and 18 bases separated the two germline ends. The germline V gene has CDR1 DFQATT and CDR2 SNEGSKA (reference sequence). DNA of the CDR3: TGCAGTGCTCAAAATTCAAGGGCTCCTCAAGAGACCCAGTACTTC. Its translation: CSAQNSRAPQETQYF.